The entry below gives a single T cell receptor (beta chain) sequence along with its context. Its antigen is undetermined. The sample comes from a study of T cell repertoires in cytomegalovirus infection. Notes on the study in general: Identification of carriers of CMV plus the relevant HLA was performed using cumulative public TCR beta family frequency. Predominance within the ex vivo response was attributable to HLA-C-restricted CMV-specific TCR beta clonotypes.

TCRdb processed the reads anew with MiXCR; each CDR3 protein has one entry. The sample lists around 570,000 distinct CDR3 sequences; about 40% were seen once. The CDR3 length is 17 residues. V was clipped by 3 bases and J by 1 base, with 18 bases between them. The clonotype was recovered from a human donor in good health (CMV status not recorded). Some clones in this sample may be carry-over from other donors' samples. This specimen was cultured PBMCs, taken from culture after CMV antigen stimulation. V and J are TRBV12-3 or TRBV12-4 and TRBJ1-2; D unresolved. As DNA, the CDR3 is TGTGCCAGCAGTTTGTTGTTAAGTCGCTCCCATAACTATGGCTACACCTTC. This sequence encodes CASSLLLSRSHNYGYTF.